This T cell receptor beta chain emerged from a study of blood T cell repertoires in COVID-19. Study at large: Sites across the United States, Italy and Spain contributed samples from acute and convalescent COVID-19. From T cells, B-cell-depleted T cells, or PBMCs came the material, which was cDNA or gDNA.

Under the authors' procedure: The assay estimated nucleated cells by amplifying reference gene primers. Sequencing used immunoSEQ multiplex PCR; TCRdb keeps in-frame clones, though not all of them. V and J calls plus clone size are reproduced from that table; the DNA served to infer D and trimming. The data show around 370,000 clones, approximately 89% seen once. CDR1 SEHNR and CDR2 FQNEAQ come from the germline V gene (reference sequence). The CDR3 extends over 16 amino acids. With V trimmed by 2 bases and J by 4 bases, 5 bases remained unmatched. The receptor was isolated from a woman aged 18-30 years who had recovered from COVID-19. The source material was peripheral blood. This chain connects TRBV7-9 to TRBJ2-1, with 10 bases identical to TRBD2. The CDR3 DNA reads TGTGCCAGCAGCTTATCAGCGGGAGGGGGGTACAATGAGCAGTTCTTC. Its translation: CASSLSAGGGYNEQFF.